This note documents a single T cell receptor (beta chain) sequence. These data originate in a study of CD8+CD57+ T cells in acquired aplastic anemia. Genomic DNA was employed as the template in profiling TCR beta VDJ and CDR3. TCRdb ran MiXCR on the reads and lists one entry per CDR3 protein. The profile shows roughly 250,000 distinct CDR3 sequences, approximately 86% of them singletons. Sequenced patients had shown CD8+CD57+ cell expansion by flow cytometry. V lost 11 bases and J lost 5; bases outside the gene matches: 13. The CDR3 consists of 14 residues. CDR1 and CDR2 from the germline V gene are SGHVS and FQNEAQ.

The J gene is TRBJ2-5, the V gene TRBV7-8; 8 nucleotides match TRBD2. The source of this sequence is a human donor with aplastic anemia. The sequencing input was sorted CD4+, CD8+, or CD8+CD57+ T cells (not recorded which) from PBMCs. The CDR3 sequence is CACDVAGRHETQYF. As DNA, the CDR3 is TGTGCCTGCGACGTAGCGGGGCGTCACGAGACCCAGTACTTC.